Each of the 4 T cell receptor beta chains below was sequenced from the same sample in a study of blood T cell repertoires in COVID-19. Assay: immunoSEQ multiplex PCR; the TCRdb copy retains only in-frame clones and omits some. The repertoire holds hundreds of thousands of clones, with roughly 90% as singletons. The sample taken for sequencing was peripheral blood. The receptors come from a woman in her twenties or thirties with COVID-19, enrolled during active disease.

The rearrangement links TRBV5-4 to TRBJ2-3; 12 bases align to TRBD2. The CDR3 runs 17 residues. Looked up from germline, CDR1 is SGHNT and CDR2 is YYREEE (reference sequence). The ends lost 0 bases at V and 5 bases at J; junction bases unmatched: 7. The chain's CDR3 is CASSLDLAGGPRDTQYF. The CDR3 nucleotides are TGTGCCAGCAGCTTGGACCTAGCGGGGGGGCCCAGAGATACGCAGTATTTT.

This sequence joins TRBV4-3 and TRBJ2-7; 9 nucleotides line up with TRBD2. The V and J ends lost 4 bases and 3 bases, in that order; junction bases with no gene match: 7. From germline, CDR1 is LGHNA and CDR2 YSLEER. This CDR3 is built from 15 residues. CDR3 in DNA: TGCGCCAGCAGCCCAGCTGGCGGGGGGGGCTACGAGCAGTACTTC. This sequence encodes CASSPAGGGGYEQYF.

The chain joins TRBV5-1 to TRBJ2-2; D remains ambiguous. The germline gives CDR1 SGHRS, CDR2 YFSETQ. This CDR3 is built from 13 residues. V was pared by 2 bases and J by 5 bases, with 7 bases between. The DNA of the CDR3 is TGCGCCAGCAGCTTCGGAGAGACCGGGGAGCTGTTTTTT. It translates to CASSFGETGELFF.

The chain has TRBV2 and TRBJ1-1; D call uncertain. The germline V gene encodes CDR1 SNHLY and CDR2 FYNNEI. V shed 0 bases and J shed 1 base, with 6 bases lying between them. This CDR3 region has 14 residues. The chain's CDR3 is CASSEAHGNTEAFF. The CDR3 nucleotides are TGTGCCAGCAGTGAAGCGCACGGGAACACTGAAGCTTTCTTT.